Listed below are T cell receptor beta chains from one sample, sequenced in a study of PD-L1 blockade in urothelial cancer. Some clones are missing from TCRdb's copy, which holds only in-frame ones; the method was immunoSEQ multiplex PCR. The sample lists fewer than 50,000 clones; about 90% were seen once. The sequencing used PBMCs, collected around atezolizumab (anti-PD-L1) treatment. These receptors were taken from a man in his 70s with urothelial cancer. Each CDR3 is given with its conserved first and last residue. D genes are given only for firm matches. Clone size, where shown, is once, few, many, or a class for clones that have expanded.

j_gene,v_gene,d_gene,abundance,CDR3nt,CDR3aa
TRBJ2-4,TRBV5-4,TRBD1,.,TGTGCCAGCAGCCTCCCGGGACAGGGGAAAAACATTCAGTACTTC,CASSLPGQGKNIQYF
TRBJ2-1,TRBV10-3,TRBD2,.,TGTGCCATCAGGAGCGGGGCTAGGGACAATGAGCAGTTCTTC,CAIRSGARDNEQFF
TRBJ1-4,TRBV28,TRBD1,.,TGTGCCAGCAGTTTAATTTTGATAGGGGGCAATGAAAAACTGTTTTTT,CASSLILIGGNEKLFF
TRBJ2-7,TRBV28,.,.,TGTGCCAGCAGGCCCCCAGGGATGGCCTACGAGCAGTACTTC,CASRPPGMAYEQYF
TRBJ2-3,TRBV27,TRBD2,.,TGTGCCAGCAGCCCCGGGAGGTCCACAGATACGCAGTATTTT,CASSPGRSTDTQYF
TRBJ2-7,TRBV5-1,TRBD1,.,TGCGCCAGCAGCTTCGGGAGCCGGACAGGGTTGGGGGCCTACGAGCAGTACTTC,CASSFGSRTGLGAYEQYF
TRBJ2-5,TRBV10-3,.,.,TGTGCCATCAGTGCGGAGCGGACCCATGACGGAGAGACCCAGTACTTC,CAISAERTHDGETQYF
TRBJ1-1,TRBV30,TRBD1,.,TGTGCCTGGAGTACCAAAGGACAGGGAATCTTGGCTTTCTTT,CAWSTKGQGILAFF
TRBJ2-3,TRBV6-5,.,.,TGTGCCAGCACGACAGGTCACACAGATACGCAGTATTTT,CASTTGHTDTQYF
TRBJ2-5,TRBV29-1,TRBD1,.,TGCAGCGTAGACGACGGGACAGGGCCTGAAGAGACCCAGTACTTC,CSVDDGTGPEETQYF
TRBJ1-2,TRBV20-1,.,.,TGCAGTGCTAGCGGGGTTCGGGAACAGCCGTTC,CSASGVREQPF
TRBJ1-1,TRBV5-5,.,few,TGTGCCAGCAGCTTCTCTAATTTTTACACTGAAGCTTTCTTT,CASSFSNFYTEAFF
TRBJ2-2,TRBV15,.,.,TGTGCCACCAGCAGAGAACAGAGCACCGGGGAGCTGTTTTTT,CATSREQSTGELFF
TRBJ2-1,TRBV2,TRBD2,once,TGTGCCAGCAGTGCGGTAGCGGGAGGCTACAATGAGCAGTTCTTC,CASSAVAGGYNEQFF
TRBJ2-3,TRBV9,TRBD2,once,TGTGCCAGCAGCGTAGGAGGGAGCGGGAGGGACCCAGATACGCAGTATTTT,CASSVGGSGRDPDTQYF
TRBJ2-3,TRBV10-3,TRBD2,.,TGTGCCATCAGTGAGCTAGCGGGGTCTAGCACAGATACGCAGTATTTT,CAISELAGSSTDTQYF
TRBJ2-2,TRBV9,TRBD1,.,TGTGCCAGCAGCGTTCTACAGGGGGGAAGGCCCGGGGAGCTGTTTTTT,CASSVLQGGRPGELFF
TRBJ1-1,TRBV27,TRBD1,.,TGTGCCAGCAGTCCAGGGGGAATCGGAGCTTTCTTT,CASSPGGIGAFF
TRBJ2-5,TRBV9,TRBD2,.,TGTGCCAGCAGCCTAGGGACTAGCGGGGCCCAAGAGACCCAGTACTTC,CASSLGTSGAQETQYF
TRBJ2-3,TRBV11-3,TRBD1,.,TGTGCCAGCAGCTTAGTCCCAGGGGGTAGCACAGATACGCAGTATTTT,CASSLVPGGSTDTQYF
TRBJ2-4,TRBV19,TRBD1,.,TGTGCCACCTCGGACAGGGGGAAGGACATTCAGTACTTC,CATSDRGKDIQYF
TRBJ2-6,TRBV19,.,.,TGTGCCAGTAGTATAAGCGGCAGAGTGGCTGGGGCCAACGTCCTGACTTTC,CASSISGRVAGANVLTF
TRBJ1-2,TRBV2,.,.,TGTGCCAGCAGTGAACGGGGAACCCTCCCAAACTATGGCTACACCTTC,CASSERGTLPNYGYTF
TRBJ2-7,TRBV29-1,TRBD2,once,TGCAGCGTTGAACTAGCGGGAGAGAGAGACTACGAGCAGTACTTC,CSVELAGERDYEQYF
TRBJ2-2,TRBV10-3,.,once,TGTGCCATCAGTGCGGGGCCACAGGGAGCCGGGGAGCTGTTTTTT,CAISAGPQGAGELFF
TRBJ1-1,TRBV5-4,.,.,TGTGCCAGCAGCTTCGGCGGTAGCGCCAGGTCCAACACTGAAGCTTTCTTT,CASSFGGSARSNTEAFF
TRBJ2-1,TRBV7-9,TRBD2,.,TGTGCCAGCAGCCCTCCGACTAGCCCCTACAATGAGCAGTTCTTC,CASSPPTSPYNEQFF
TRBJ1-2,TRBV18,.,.,TGTGCCAGCTCACCTCTGGGGCAGTTCCTTAACTATGGCTACACCTTC,CASSPLGQFLNYGYTF
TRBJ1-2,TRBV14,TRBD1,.,TGTGCCAGCAGCCAGACAGGGGACCGCGTCTATGGCTACACCTTC,CASSQTGDRVYGYTF
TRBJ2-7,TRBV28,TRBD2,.,TGTGCCAGCAGACGGACTAGATACGAGCAGTACTTC,CASRRTRYEQYF
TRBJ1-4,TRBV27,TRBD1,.,TGTGCCAGCGGCAGGGGGACGGGCGCAACTAATGAAAAACTGTTTTTT,CASGRGTGATNEKLFF